These 5 T cell receptor beta chains were sequenced from one sample in a study of T cell responses to AZD1222 COVID-19 vaccine. This table comes from immunoSEQ multiplex PCR, and its TCRdb copy is limited to in-frame clones, with some not included. The sample lists around 47,000 clones, around three quarters seen once, with 20% to 25% in the top ten. The source material was peripheral blood, sampled 28 days after the second dose of the MenACWY control vaccine. These receptors were collected from an adult who received the MenACWY meningococcal vaccine as a control.

This chain connects TRBV11-3 to TRBJ2-7, with D perhaps matching TRBD1 or TRBD2 (5 bases each). The CDR3 consists of 14 residues. Germline lookup yields CDR1 SGHNT and CDR2 YENEEA. The germline V and J ends were trimmed by 5 bases and 3 bases, with 14 bases remaining between them. This CDR3 is CASSEGKGLYEQYF. In DNA form, the CDR3 reads TGTGCCAGCAGCGAGGGCAAGGGGCTCTACGAGCAGTACTTC.

The rearrangement uses TRBV7-6 and TRBJ2-2; the D gene could be TRBD1 or TRBD2 (5 bases each). Germline values: CDR1 SGHVS, CDR2 FNYEAQ. V was pared by 5 bases and J by 4 bases, with 17 bases between. The CDR3 runs to 16 residues. CDR3 protein: CASSPDAEGLTGELFF. CDR3 DNA: TGTGCCAGCAGCCCCGACGCTGAGGGGCTCACCGGGGAGCTGTTTTTT. The full variable domain, its missing parts supplied by reference TRBV7-6 and TRBJ2-2, is GAGVSQSPRYKVTKRGQDVALRCDPISGHVSLYWYRQALGQGPEFLTYFNYEAQQDKSGLPNDRFSAERPEGSISTLTIQRTEQRDSAMYRCASSPDAEGLTGELFFGEGSRLTVL.

V gene TRBV11-2 combines with J gene TRBJ1-1; 8 bases map to TRBD1. The germline V gene encodes CDR1 SGHAT and CDR2 FQNNGV. This CDR3 region has 14 residues. Trimming removed 2 bases from V and 4 bases from J; junction bases left unmatched: 3. This CDR3 reads CASSLNRGSTEAFF. The CDR3 bases are TGTGCCAGCAGCTTAAACAGGGGGTCCACTGAAGCTTTCTTT. The whole variable domain, remainder taken from reference TRBV11-2 and TRBJ1-1, is EAGVAQSPRYKIIEKRQSVAFWCNPISGHATLYWYQQILGQGPKLLIQFQNNGVVDDSQLPKDRFSAERLKGVDSTLKIQPAKLEDSAVYLCASSLNRGSTEAFFGQGTRLTVV.

This clone was seen a few times. This sequence joins TRBV30 and TRBJ2-3; D is perhaps TRBD2 (6 bases). Germline V gene data show CDR1 as GTSNPN and CDR2 as SVGIG (reference sequence). Trimming removed 5 bases from V and 4 bases from J, with 10 bases in between. This CDR3 region has 12 residues. In nucleotides, the CDR3 is TGTGCCTGGGACGGCGGGGCAGATACGCAGTATTTT. Protein product: CAWDGGADTQYF.

V is TRBV28 and J is TRBJ1-2; D unresolved. V dropped 1 base and J dropped 10 bases, with 7 bases sitting between them. The CDR3 loop spans 11 amino acids. The germline gives CDR1 MDHEN, CDR2 SYDVKM. The CDR3 DNA is TGTGCCAGCAGTTTATTACACACCTACACCTTC. This gives the protein CASSLLHTYTF.